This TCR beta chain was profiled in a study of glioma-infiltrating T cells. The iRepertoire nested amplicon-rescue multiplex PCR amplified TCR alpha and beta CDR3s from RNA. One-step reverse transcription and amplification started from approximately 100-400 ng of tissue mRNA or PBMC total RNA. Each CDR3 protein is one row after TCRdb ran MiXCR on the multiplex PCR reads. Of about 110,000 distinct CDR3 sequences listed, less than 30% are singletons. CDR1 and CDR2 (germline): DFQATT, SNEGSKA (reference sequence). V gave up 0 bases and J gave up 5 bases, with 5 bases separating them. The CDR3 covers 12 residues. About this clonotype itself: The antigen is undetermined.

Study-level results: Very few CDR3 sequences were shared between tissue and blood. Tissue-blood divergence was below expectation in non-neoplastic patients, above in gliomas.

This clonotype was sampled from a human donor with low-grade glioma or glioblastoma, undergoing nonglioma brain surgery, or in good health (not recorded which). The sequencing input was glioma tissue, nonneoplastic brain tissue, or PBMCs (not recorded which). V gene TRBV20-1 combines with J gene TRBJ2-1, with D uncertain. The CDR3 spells CSAREGNNEQFF. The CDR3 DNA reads TGCAGTGCTAGAGAGGGGAACAATGAGCAGTTCTTC.